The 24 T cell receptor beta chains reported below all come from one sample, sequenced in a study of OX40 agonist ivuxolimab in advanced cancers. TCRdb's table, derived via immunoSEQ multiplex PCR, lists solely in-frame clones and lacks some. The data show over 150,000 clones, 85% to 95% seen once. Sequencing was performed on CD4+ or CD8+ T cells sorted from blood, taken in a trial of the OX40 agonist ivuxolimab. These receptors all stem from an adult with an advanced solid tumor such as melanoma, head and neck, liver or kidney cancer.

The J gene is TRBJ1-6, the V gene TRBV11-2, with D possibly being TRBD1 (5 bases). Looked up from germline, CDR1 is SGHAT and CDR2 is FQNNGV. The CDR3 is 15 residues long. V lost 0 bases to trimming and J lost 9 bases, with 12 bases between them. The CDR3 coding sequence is TGTGCCAGCAGCTTAGAGGGGCCGTTGGGTTCACCCCTCCACTTT. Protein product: CASSLEGPLGSPLHF.

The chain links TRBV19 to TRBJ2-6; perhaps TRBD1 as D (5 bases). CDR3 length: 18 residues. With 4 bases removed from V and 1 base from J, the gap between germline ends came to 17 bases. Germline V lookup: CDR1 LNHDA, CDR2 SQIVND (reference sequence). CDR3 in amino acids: CASSTPTAFGSGANVLTF. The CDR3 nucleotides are TGTGCCAGTAGTACCCCGACAGCTTTTGGGTCTGGGGCCAACGTCCTGACTTTC.

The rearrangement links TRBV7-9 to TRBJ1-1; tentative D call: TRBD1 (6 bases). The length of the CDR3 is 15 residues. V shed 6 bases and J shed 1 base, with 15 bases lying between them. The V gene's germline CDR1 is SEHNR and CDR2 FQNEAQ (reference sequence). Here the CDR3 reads CASRGDTYSNTEAFF. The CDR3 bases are TGTGCCAGCAGGGGGGACACCTATTCGAACACTGAAGCTTTCTTT.

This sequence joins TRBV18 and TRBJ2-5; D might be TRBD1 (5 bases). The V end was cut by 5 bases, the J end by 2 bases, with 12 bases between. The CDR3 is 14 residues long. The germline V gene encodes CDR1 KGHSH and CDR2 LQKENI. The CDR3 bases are TGTGCCAGCTCATCCCAGGGATTGCAAGAGACCCAGTACTTC. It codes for CASSSQGLQETQYF.

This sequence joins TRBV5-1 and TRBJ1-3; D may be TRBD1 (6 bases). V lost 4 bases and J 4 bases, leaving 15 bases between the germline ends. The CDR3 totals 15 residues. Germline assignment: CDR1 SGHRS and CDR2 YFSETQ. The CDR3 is CASSLLPGEGNTIYF. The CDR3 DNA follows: TGCGCCAGCAGCCTACTCCCAGGGGAGGGAAACACCATATATTTT.

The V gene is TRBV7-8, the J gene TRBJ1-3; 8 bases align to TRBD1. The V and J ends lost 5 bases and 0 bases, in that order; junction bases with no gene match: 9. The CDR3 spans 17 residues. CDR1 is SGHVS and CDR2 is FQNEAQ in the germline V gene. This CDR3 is CASSPWDRQNSGNTIYF. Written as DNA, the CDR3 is TGTGCCAGCAGCCCATGGGACAGGCAAAACTCTGGAAACACCATATATTTT.

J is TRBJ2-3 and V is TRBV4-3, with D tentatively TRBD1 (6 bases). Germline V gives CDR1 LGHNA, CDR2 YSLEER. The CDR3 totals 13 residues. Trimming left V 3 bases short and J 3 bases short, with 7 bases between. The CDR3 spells CASSHTGTDTQYF. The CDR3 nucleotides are TGCGCCAGCAGCCATACAGGGACAGATACGCAGTATTTT.

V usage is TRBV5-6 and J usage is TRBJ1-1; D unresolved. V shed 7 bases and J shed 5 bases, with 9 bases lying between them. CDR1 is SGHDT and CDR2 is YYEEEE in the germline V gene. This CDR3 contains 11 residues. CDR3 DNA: TGTGCCAGCTCCCAGTTGACTGAAGCTTTCTTT. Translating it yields CASSQLTEAFF.

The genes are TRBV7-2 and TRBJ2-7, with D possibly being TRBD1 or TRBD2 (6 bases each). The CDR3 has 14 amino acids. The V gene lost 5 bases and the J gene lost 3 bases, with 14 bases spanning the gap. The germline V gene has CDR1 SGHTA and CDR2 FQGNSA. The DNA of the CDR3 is TGTGCCAGCAGCGGCACGGGGGCGGTCTACGAGCAGTACTTC. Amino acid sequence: CASSGTGAVYEQYF.

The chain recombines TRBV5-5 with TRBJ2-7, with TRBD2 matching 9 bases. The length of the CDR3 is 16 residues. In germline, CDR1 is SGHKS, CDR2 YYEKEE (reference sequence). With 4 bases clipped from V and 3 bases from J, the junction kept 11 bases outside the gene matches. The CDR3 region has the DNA TGTGCCAGCAGCCCGGGGGCCCTAGCGGGGAACTACGAGCAGTACTTC. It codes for CASSPGALAGNYEQYF.

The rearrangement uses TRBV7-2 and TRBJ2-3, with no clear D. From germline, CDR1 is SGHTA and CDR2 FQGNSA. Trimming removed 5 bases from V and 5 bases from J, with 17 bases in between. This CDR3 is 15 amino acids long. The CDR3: CASSVLRATQDTQYF. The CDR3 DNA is TGTGCCAGCAGCGTCCTCCGGGCCACACAAGATACGCAGTATTTT.

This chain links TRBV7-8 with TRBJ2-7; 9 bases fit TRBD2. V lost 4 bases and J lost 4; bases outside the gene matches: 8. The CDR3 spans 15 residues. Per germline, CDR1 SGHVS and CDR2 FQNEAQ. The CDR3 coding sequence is TGTGCCAGCAGCTCGCAGCGGGAGGTCGGTTACGAGCAGTACTTC. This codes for CASSSQREVGYEQYF.

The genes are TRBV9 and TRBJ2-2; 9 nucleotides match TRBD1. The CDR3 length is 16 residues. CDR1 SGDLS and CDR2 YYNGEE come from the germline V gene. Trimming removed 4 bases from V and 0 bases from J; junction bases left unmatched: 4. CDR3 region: CASSLGQGSNTGELFF. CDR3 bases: TGTGCCAGCAGCCTCGGACAGGGGTCGAACACCGGGGAGCTGTTTTTT.

CDR3 sequence reads: CASSLGRGDKDTQYF. CDR3 nucleotides: TGTGCCAGCAGCTTAGGGCGGGGGGACAAGGATACGCAGTATTTT. This sequence joins TRBV7-9 and TRBJ2-3, with 8 bases that match TRBD2. Germline V lookup: CDR1 SEHNR, CDR2 FQNEAQ (reference sequence). The junction had 6 bases not matched to a gene; V was cut back by 1 base and J by 6 bases. The CDR3 is 15 residues long. Looking up the rest from reference TRBV7-9 and TRBJ2-3 gives the full variable domain: DTGVSQNPRHKITKRGQNVTFRCDPISEHNRLYWYRQTLGQGPEFLTYFQNEAQLEKSRLLSDRFSAERPKGSFSTLEIQRTEQGDSAMYLCASSLGRGDKDTQYFGPGTRLTVL.

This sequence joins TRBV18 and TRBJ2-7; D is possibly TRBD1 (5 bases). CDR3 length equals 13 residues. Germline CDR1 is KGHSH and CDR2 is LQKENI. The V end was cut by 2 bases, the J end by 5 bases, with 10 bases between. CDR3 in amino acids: CASSPVRADEQYF. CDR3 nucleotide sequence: TGTGCCAGCTCACCAGTCAGGGCTGACGAGCAGTACTTC.

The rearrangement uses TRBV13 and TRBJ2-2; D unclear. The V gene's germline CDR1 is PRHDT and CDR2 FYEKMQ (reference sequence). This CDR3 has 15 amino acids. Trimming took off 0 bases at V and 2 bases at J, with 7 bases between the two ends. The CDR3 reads CASSLGGPNTGELFF. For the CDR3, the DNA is TGTGCCAGCAGCTTAGGAGGGCCTAACACCGGGGAGCTGTTTTTT.

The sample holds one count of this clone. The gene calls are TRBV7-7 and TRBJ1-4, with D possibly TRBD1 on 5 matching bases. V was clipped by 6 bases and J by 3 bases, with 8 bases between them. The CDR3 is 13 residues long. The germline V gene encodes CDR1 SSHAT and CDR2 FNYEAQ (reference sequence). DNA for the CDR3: TGTGCCAGCAGGGGGCAGGCTAATGAAAAACTGTTTTTT. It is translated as CASRGQANEKLFF.

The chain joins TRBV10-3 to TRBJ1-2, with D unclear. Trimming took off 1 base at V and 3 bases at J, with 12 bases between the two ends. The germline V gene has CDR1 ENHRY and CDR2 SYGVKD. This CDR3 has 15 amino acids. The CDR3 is CAISEYLGSDYGYTF. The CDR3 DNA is TGTGCCATCAGTGAGTACTTGGGTTCGGACTATGGCTACACCTTC.

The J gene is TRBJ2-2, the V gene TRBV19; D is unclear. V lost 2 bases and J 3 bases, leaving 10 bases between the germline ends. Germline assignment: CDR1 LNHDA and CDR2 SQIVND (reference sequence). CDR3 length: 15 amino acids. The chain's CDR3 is CASSILGRDTGELFF. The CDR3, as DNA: TGTGCCAGTAGTATATTGGGTCGCGACACCGGGGAGCTGTTTTTT.

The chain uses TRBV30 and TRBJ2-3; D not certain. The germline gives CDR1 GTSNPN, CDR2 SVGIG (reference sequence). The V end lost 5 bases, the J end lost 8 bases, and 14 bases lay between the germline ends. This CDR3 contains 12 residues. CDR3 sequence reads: CAWDLLVGTQYF. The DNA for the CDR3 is TGTGCCTGGGACTTATTGGTGGGTACGCAGTATTTT.

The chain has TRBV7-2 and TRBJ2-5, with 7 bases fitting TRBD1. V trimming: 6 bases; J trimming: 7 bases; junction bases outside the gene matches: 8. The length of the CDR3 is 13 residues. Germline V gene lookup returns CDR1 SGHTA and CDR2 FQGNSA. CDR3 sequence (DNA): TGTGCCAGCAGATGGGACAGCCAGGGGACCCAGTACTTC. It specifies CASRWDSQGTQYF.

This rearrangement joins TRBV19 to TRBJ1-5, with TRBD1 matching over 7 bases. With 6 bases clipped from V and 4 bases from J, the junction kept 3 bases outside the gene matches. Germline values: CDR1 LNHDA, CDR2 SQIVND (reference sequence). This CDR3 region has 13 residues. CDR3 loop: CASRGTANQPQHF. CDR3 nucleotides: TGTGCCAGTAGAGGGACAGCGAATCAGCCCCAGCATTTT. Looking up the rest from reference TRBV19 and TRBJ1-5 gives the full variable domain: DGGITQSPKYLFRKEGQNVTLSCEQNLNHDAMYWYRQDPGQGLRLIYYSQIVNDFQKGDIAEGYSVSREKKESFPLTVTSAQKNPTAFYLCASRGTANQPQHFGDGTRLSIL.

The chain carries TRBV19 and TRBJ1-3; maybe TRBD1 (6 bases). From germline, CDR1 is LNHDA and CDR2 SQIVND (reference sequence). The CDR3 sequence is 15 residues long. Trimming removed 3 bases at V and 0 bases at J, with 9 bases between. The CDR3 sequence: CASSIGTHSGNTIYF. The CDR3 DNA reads TGTGCCAGTAGTATTGGGACACACTCTGGAAACACCATATATTTT.

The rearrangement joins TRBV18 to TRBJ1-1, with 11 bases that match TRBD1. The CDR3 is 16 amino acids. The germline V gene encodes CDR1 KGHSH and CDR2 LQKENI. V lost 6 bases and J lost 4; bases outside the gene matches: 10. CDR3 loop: CASSLGQGAASTEAFF. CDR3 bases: TGTGCCAGCTCCCTCGGACAGGGGGCGGCGAGCACTGAAGCTTTCTTT.